The sequence of this T cell receptor (beta chain) was determined in a study of persistence of HIV-infected CD4 T cells. The germline V gene has CDR1 SNHLY and CDR2 FYNNEI. This CDR3 comprises 12 residues. V lost 6 bases to trimming and J lost 6 bases, with 12 bases between them. The libraries were made with immunoSEQ version 4 in survey mode. Here immunoSEQ multiplex PCR was the method, and the copy in TCRdb shows in-frame clones only, minus some. The table includes around 48,000 clones, approximately 72% detected once. Stimulation used approximately 9.6 ug/mL lysate from CMV-infected fibroblasts. CD40L-negative CD69-negative CD45RO-high memory CD4+ T cells were sorted as populations depleted of antigen-responding cells. This clone was found once. Its specificity is not known.

The chain uses TRBV2 and TRBJ2-7; D may be TRBD1 (5 bases). The sequencing here drew on CD4+ T cells sorted from PBMCs after roughly 19-hour stimulation, taken from a patient who received antiretroviral therapy. This receptor was taken from an adult man with HIV who was CMV-seropositive. For the CDR3, the DNA is TGTGCCAGCAGCAGAGGTAGGGGCGAGCAGTACTTC. This codes for CASSRGRGEQYF.